The 21 T cell receptor beta chains below all came from one sample that was sequenced in a study of cytotoxic CD8 clonotypes in ibrutinib-treated CLL. Here immunoSEQ multiplex PCR was the method, and the copy in TCRdb shows in-frame clones only, minus some. The sample includes about 130,000 clones, 75% to 90% of them seen just once. Sequencing was performed on PBMCs, taken after 24 months of ibrutinib treatment. These receptors were collected from a human donor with chronic lymphocytic leukemia.

V usage is TRBV19 and J usage is TRBJ1-1; unclear D gene. Between the trimmed V and J ends, which lost 6 bases and 6 bases, there was a span of 17 bases. This CDR3 has 14 amino acids. In germline, CDR1 is LNHDA, CDR2 SQIVND (reference sequence). The chain's CDR3 is CASSKWAGGAEAFF. The CDR3 region has the DNA TGTGCCAGTAGCAAATGGGCGGGTGGGGCTGAAGCTTTCTTT.

The chain recombines TRBV19 with TRBJ2-2; a weak D match, TRBD2 (6 bases). V was shortened by 6 bases and J by 0 bases, with 11 bases between the two germline ends. CDR1 LNHDA and CDR2 SQIVND come from the germline V gene (reference sequence). This CDR3 is built from 15 residues. In DNA form, the CDR3 reads TGTGCCAGTAGGACACCTAGCGCGAACACCGGGGAGCTGTTTTTT. Amino acid sequence: CASRTPSANTGELFF.

This rearrangement joins TRBV6-5 to TRBJ1-3; possibly TRBD1 for D (5 bases). V dropped 5 bases and J dropped 2 bases, with 13 bases sitting between them. Per germline, CDR1 MNHEY and CDR2 SVGAGI. The CDR3 is 15 residues long. CDR3 DNA sequence: TGTGCCAGCAGTAGGGGACGGCCCGCTGGAAACACCATATATTTT. Amino acid sequence: CASSRGRPAGNTIYF.

The chain carries TRBV29-1 and TRBJ1-4, with D perhaps matching TRBD1 (5 bases). The ends were cut back, 4 bases at V and 8 bases at J, with 14 bases in the middle. Germline V gives CDR1 SQVTM, CDR2 ANQGSEA. CDR3 length: 13 residues. CDR3 region: CSVGAGLSEKLFF. DNA of the CDR3: TGCAGCGTTGGGGCAGGGTTGAGCGAAAAACTGTTTTTT.

The chain employs TRBV9 and TRBJ1-1; tentatively, D is TRBD1 (6 bases). Germline values: CDR1 SGDLS, CDR2 YYNGEE. V was cut by 0 bases and J by 3 bases, with 9 bases left in between. This CDR3 spans 14 amino acids. DNA for the CDR3: TGTGCCAGCAGCGTAGGTGGGGGGCACACTGAAGCTTTCTTT. It specifies CASSVGGGHTEAFF.

This clone turned up a few times. The chain joins TRBV27 to TRBJ1-6; D perhaps matches TRBD1 (5 bases). Germline loops: CDR1 MNHEY, CDR2 SMNVEV (reference sequence). Trimming shortened V by 5 bases and J by 7 bases, and 15 bases separated the two germline ends. The CDR3 extends over 15 amino acids. The CDR3 coding sequence is TGTGCCAGCAGTACCTTGGGTCAGGGAAATTCACCCCTCCACTTT. Its protein product is CASSTLGQGNSPLHF.

The genes are TRBV7-8 and TRBJ1-5, with D perhaps matching TRBD1 (6 bases). Germline-derived CDR1 and CDR2 are SGHVS and FQNEAQ. The V end lost 1 base, the J end lost 4 bases, and 8 bases lay between the germline ends. This CDR3 has 14 residues. The CDR3 DNA reads as TGTGCCAGCAGCTTAGGGCAGGGGAATCAGCCCCAGCATTTT. Amino acid sequence: CASSLGQGNQPQHF.

CDR3 in DNA: TGTGCCAGCTCACCACCGAAGGCAGGAGGGACCCAGTACTTC. Translating gives CASSPPKAGGTQYF. V gene TRBV18 combines with J gene TRBJ2-5; perhaps TRBD2 as D (5 bases). Trimming took 0 bases from V and 7 from J, leaving 12 bases between them. CDR3 size: 14 residues. From germline, CDR1 is KGHSH and CDR2 LQKENI. The full variable domain, in which reference TRBV18 and TRBJ2-5 provide the parts outside the CDR3, is NAGVMQNPRHLVRRRGQEARLRCSPMKGHSHVYWYRQLPEEGLKFMVYLQKENIIDESGMPKERFSAEFPKEGPSILRIQQVVRGDSAAYFCASSPPKAGGTQYFGPGTRLLVL.

This chain uses TRBV7-6 with TRBJ2-5; tentatively, D is TRBD1 or TRBD2 (5 bases each). Trimming stripped 4 bases from V and 6 bases from J, with 15 bases between. The germline V gene has CDR1 SGHVS and CDR2 FNYEAQ. The CDR3 has 14 amino acids. The CDR3 protein is CASSSTEGPKTQYF. The CDR3 nucleotides read TGTGCCAGCAGCTCGACAGAGGGCCCCAAGACCCAGTACTTC.

The V and J genes are TRBV7-2 and TRBJ1-4; no reliable D call. Germline V gene lookup returns CDR1 SGHTA and CDR2 FQGNSA. V lost 4 bases to trimming and J lost 0 bases, with 9 bases between them. The CDR3 contains 15 residues. The CDR3 is CASSSSQATNEKLFF. The CDR3 DNA reads as TGTGCCAGCAGCTCCTCGCAGGCAACTAATGAAAAACTGTTTTTT. The full variable domain, rest sourced from reference TRBV7-2 and TRBJ1-4, is GAGVSQSPSNKVTEKGKDVELRCDPISGHTALYWYRQSLGQGLEFLIYFQGNSAPDKSGLPSDRFSAERTGGSVSTLTIQRTQQEDSAVYLCASSSSQATNEKLFFGSGTQLSVL.

For the CDR3, the DNA is TGTGCCAGCAGTTTACCAGCGGGAGTGGGTGAGCAGTTCTTC. The encoded protein is CASSLPAGVGEQFF. This chain joins TRBV28 and TRBJ2-1; 8 nucleotides align to TRBD2. Germline CDR1 is MDHEN and CDR2 is SYDVKM. The V gene end was trimmed by 2 bases and the J gene end by 9 bases; junction bases not matched to a gene: 6. The CDR3 contains 14 residues.

This clone was observed a single time. The CDR3 DNA reads as TGTGCCAGCAAACCGGGACAGGTATACACTGAAGCTTTCTTT. Amino acids: CASKPGQVYTEAFF. The V and J genes are TRBV6-5 and TRBJ1-1; 8 bases are a match to TRBD1. V gave up 7 bases and J gave up 3 bases; unmatched junction bases: 7. Germline V gives CDR1 MNHEY, CDR2 SVGAGI. The CDR3 loop spans 14 amino acids.

The chain couples TRBV28 to TRBJ2-7; 8 bases fit TRBD1. Trimming took 7 bases from V and 6 from J; bases not matched to a gene: 11. The CDR3 loop spans 14 amino acids. CDR1 is MDHEN, CDR2 SYDVKM, per germline. In nucleotides, the CDR3 is TGTGCCAGCATTGGACAGGGCTTAGGGCTCGAGCAGTACTTC. Translating gives CASIGQGLGLEQYF.

This CDR3 reads CASSLVDRGLRNYGYTF. CDR3 nucleotide sequence: TGTGCCAGCAGCTTGGTGGACAGGGGGCTCAGGAACTATGGCTACACCTTC. The chain recombines TRBV5-6 with TRBJ1-2; the match to TRBD1 covers 11 bases. Germline-derived CDR1 and CDR2 are SGHDT and YYEEEE. V lost 0 bases, J lost 2 bases, and 6 bases stayed unmatched. The CDR3 is 17 residues long.

This clone was recorded once. The V call is TRBV27, the J call TRBJ1-1; weak D call: TRBD1 (6 bases). In germline, CDR1 is MNHEY, CDR2 SMNVEV (reference sequence). This CDR3 region has 12 residues. The ends were cut back, 7 bases at V and 3 bases at J, with 9 bases in the middle. The CDR3 loop is CASKTGHTEAFF. DNA for the CDR3: TGTGCCAGCAAGACAGGCCACACTGAAGCTTTCTTT.

This clone was recorded a few times. The V and J genes are TRBV27 and TRBJ2-7; no definite D call. The CDR3 is made up of 14 amino acids. The V and J ends lost 4 bases and 2 bases respectively, with 12 bases between them. Germline CDR1 is MNHEY and CDR2 is SMNVEV (reference sequence). DNA for the CDR3: TGTGCCAGCAGTTCCCACGGCCCGGCCTACGAGCAGTACTTC. Translating it yields CASSSHGPAYEQYF.

The chain couples TRBV7-2 to TRBJ1-5, with D unresolved. The CDR3 is 12 amino acids. The germline CDR1 and CDR2 sequences are SGHTA and FQGNSA. With 4 bases removed from V and 3 bases from J, the gap between germline ends came to 4 bases. CDR3 nucleotide sequence: TGTGCCAGCAGCTCATACAATCAGCCCCAGCATTTT. Translated: CASSSYNQPQHF. Supplemented by reference TRBV7-2 and TRBJ1-5, the full variable domain reads GAGVSQSPSNKVTEKGKDVELRCDPISGHTALYWYRQSLGQGLEFLIYFQGNSAPDKSGLPSDRFSAERTGGSVSTLTIQRTQQEDSAVYLCASSSYNQPQHFGDGTRLSIL.

The chain links TRBV27 to TRBJ1-2, with TRBD1 matching over 10 bases. CDR1 MNHEY and CDR2 SMNVEV come from the germline V gene (reference sequence). J lost 8 bases, V lost 2 bases, and 11 bases had no gene match. The CDR3 runs to 16 residues. This CDR3 reads CASSLRTIGTGVGYTF. The CDR3 DNA is TGTGCCAGCAGTTTAAGAACTATTGGGACAGGGGTAGGCTACACCTTC.

This clone was counted only a few times. This chain uses TRBV28 with TRBJ1-2, with D perhaps TRBD1 (6 bases). Germline V gene lookup returns CDR1 MDHEN and CDR2 SYDVKM. CDR3 length: 12 amino acids. Deletions cut 4 bases from V and 5 bases from J, with 8 bases between. The chain's CDR3 is CASSSRGYGYTF. The CDR3 bases are TGTGCCAGCAGTTCGAGGGGGTATGGCTACACCTTC.

This clone was seen a handful of times. The chain carries TRBV4-3 and TRBJ1-2, with D possibly TRBD1 on 5 matching bases. Between the trimmed V and J ends, which lost 4 bases and 4 bases, there was a span of 19 bases. The V gene's germline CDR1 is LGHNA and CDR2 YSLEER. This CDR3 has 16 amino acids. CDR3 coding DNA: TGCGCCAGCAGCCTCACCTCTACCCCGGACATCTATGGCTACACCTTC. It translates to CASSLTSTPDIYGYTF.

The chain has TRBV27 and TRBJ2-2, with 10 bases fitting TRBD1. This CDR3 is 13 amino acids long. The germline V gene has CDR1 MNHEY and CDR2 SMNVEV (reference sequence). J lost 9 bases, V lost 6 bases, and 4 bases had no gene match. In nucleotides, the CDR3 is TGTGCCAGCAGACTGACAGGGGGCCGGGAGCTGTTTTTT. Translated, it gives CASRLTGGRELFF.